These T cell receptor beta chains were read from a single sample in a study of cytomegalovirus exposure and HLA in healthy donors. Here immunoSEQ multiplex PCR was the method, and the copy in TCRdb shows in-frame clones only, minus some. The sample yields around 61,000 clones, 92% seen once. Sequencing input: PBMCs. These receptors were obtained from a man aged 18 to 29 in good health and CMV-seropositive. CDR3s include the opening cysteine and the closing phenylalanine or tryptophan. D genes are given only for firm matches. Size is omitted from some rows. Given values are once, few, many or a class for expanded clones.

clone_size,d_call,j_call,v_call,cdr3_aa,cdr3_nt
-,-,TRBJ2-5,TRBV5-4,CASSLERGETQYF,TGTGCCAGCAGCTTGGAACGCGGGGAGACCCAGTACTTC
once,TRBD1,TRBJ2-2,TRBV5-4,CASSLSVGQVNTGELFF,TGTGCCAGCAGCTTATCCGTGGGACAGGTCAACACCGGGGAGCTGTTTTTT
-,TRBD1,TRBJ1-2,TRBV9,CASSDWGQGLTYGYTF,TGTGCCAGCAGCGATTGGGGACAGGGGTTAACCTATGGCTACACCTTC
-,TRBD2,TRBJ2-3,TRBV27,CASSLWRGRTNTDTQYF,TGTGCCAGCAGTTTATGGCGCGGGAGGACAAACACAGATACGCAGTATTTT
once,-,TRBJ2-7,TRBV6-6,CASSLTRYEQYF,TGTGCCAGCAGTCTTACGCGCTACGAGCAGTACTTC
-,TRBD2,TRBJ2-3,TRBV29-1,CSVEFHHLAGGPDTQYF,TGCAGCGTTGAATTCCATCACCTAGCGGGAGGGCCAGATACGCAGTATTTT
-,-,TRBJ2-7,TRBV10-3,CAIRRKTSYEQYF,TGTGCCATCAGAAGAAAGACATCATACGAGCAGTACTTC
-,-,TRBJ2-5,TRBV2,CASSYRVETQYF,TGTGCCAGCAGTTACAGGGTTGAGACCCAGTACTTC
-,-,TRBJ1-2,TRBV28,CASRAQSYYGYTF,TGTGCCAGCAGGGCCCAGTCTTACTATGGCTACACCTTC
-,-,TRBJ2-7,TRBV7-3,CASSLRGPFYEQYF,TGTGCCAGCAGCTTAAGGGGGCCCTTCTACGAGCAGTACTTC
-,-,TRBJ1-2,TRBV6-5,CASRTQGKDGYTF,TGTGCCAGCAGAACCCAGGGGAAGGATGGCTACACCTTC
-,-,TRBJ1-2,TRBV5-1,CASSFSGIDYGYTF,TGCGCCAGCAGCTTCTCGGGTATTGACTATGGCTACACCTTC
-,TRBD1,TRBJ1-2,TRBV27,CASSPRTGASYGYTF,TGTGCCAGCAGTCCTCGGACAGGGGCCAGCTATGGCTACACCTTC
-,-,TRBJ2-3,TRBV7-9,CASSYRDTDTQYF,TGTGCCAGCAGCTACAGGGATACAGATACGCAGTATTTT
-,TRBD1,TRBJ1-4,TRBV28,CASSPEGVRGGRWEKLFF,TGTGCCAGCAGCCCGGAGGGCGTAAGAGGGGGCAGGTGGGAAAAACTGTTTTTT
-,TRBD1,TRBJ2-7,TRBV29-1,CSGGQGDSYEQYF,TGCAGCGGGGGACAGGGCGACTCCTACGAGCAGTACTTC
-,TRBD2,TRBJ2-1,TRBV15,CATSTGLAGGADEQFF,TGTGCCACCAGCACCGGACTAGCGGGAGGGGCTGATGAGCAGTTCTTC
-,TRBD2,TRBJ2-1,TRBV5-4,CASSPGTSGYNEQFF,TGTGCCAGCAGCCCCGGGACTAGCGGATACAATGAGCAGTTCTTC
-,-,TRBJ1-3,TRBV15,CATSRDVSVSGNTIYF,TGTGCCACCAGCAGAGATGTCTCGGTCTCTGGAAACACCATATATTTT
-,TRBD1,TRBJ1-4,TRBV4-1,CASSQGGQGGRVNEKLFF,TGCGCCAGCAGCCAAGGTGGACAGGGAGGCCGTGTTAATGAAAAACTGTTTTTT
-,-,TRBJ2-2,TRBV7-3,CASSPEGAGELFF,TGTGCCAGCAGCCCGGAGGGGGCAGGGGAGCTGTTTTTT
-,TRBD1,TRBJ1-2,TRBV19,CASSGATGDYGYTF,TGTGCCAGTAGTGGCGCGACAGGGGACTATGGCTACACCTTC
-,TRBD1,TRBJ1-1,TRBV2,CASRIILMQGAAFF,TGTGCCAGCAGGATAATACTCATGCAGGGGGCGGCTTTCTTT